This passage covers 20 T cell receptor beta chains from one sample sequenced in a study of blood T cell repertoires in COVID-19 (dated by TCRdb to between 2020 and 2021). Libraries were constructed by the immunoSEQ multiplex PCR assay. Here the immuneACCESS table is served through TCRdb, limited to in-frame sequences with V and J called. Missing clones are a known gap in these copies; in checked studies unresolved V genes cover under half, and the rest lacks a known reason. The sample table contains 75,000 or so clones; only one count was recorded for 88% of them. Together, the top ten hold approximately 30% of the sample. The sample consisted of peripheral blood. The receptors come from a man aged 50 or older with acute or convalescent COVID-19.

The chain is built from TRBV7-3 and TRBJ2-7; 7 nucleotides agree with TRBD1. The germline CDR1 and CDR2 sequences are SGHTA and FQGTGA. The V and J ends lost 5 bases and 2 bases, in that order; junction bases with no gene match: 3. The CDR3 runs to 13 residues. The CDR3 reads CASSPQGTYEQYF. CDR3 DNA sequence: TGTGCCAGCAGCCCACAGGGGACCTACGAGCAGTACTTC.

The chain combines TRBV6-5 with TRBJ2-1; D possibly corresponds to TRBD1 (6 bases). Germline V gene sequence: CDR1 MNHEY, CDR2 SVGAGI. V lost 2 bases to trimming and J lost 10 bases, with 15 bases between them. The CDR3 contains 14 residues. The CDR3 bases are TGTGCCAGCAGTTACAGGGGGATCCGATCCGAGCAGTTCTTC. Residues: CASSYRGIRSEQFF.

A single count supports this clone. The CDR3 DNA is TGTGCCAGCAGTCCCCCATGGAGGGTCTATAATTCACCCCTCCACTTT. This gives the protein CASSPPWRVYNSPLHF. The chain has TRBV28 and TRBJ1-6; D is undetermined. Trimming took off 5 bases at V and 3 bases at J, with 14 bases between the two ends. In germline, CDR1 is MDHEN, CDR2 SYDVKM. This CDR3 region has 16 residues.

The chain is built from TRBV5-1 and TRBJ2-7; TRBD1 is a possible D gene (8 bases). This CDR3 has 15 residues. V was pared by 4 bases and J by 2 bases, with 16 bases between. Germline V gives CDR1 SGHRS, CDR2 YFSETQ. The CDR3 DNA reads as TGCGCCAGCAGCGGGGGGACAGGACTAGCCTACGAGCAGTACTTC. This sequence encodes CASSGGTGLAYEQYF.

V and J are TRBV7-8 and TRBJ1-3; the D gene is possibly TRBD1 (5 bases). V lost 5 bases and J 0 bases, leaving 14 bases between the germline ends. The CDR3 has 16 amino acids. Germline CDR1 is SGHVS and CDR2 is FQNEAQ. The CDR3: CASSKSNGHSGNTIYF. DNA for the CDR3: TGTGCCAGCAGCAAAAGCAACGGACACTCTGGAAACACCATATATTTT.

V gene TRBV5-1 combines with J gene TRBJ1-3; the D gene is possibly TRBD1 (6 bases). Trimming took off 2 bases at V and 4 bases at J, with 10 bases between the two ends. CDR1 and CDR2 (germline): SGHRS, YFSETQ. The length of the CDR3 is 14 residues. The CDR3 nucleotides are TGCGCCAGCAGCTTTGCAGGGACAGGAAACACCATATATTTT. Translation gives CASSFAGTGNTIYF.

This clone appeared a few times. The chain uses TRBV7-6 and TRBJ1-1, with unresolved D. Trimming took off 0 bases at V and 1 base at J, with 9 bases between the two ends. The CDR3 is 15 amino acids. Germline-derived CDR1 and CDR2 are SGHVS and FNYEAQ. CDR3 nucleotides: TGTGCCAGCAGCTTAGCGAAATCAGGGAACACTGAAGCTTTCTTT. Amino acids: CASSLAKSGNTEAFF. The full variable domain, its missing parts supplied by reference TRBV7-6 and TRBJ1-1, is GAGVSQSPRYKVTKRGQDVALRCDPISGHVSLYWYRQALGQGPEFLTYFNYEAQQDKSGLPNDRFSAERPEGSISTLTIQRTEQRDSAMYRCASSLAKSGNTEAFFGQGTRLTVV.

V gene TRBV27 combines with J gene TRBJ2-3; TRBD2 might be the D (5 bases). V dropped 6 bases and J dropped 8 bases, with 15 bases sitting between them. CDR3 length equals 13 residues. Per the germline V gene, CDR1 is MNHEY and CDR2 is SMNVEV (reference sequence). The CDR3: CASRPAGERTQYF. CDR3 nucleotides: TGTGCCAGCAGACCAGCCGGGGAACGTACGCAGTATTTT.

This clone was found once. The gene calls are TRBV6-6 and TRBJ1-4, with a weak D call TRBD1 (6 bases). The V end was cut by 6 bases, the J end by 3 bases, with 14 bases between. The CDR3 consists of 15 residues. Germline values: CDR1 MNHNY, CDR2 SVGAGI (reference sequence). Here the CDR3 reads CASSTTGPSNEKLFF. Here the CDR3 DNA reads TGTGCCAGCAGCACTACAGGGCCTTCTAATGAAAAACTGTTTTTT.

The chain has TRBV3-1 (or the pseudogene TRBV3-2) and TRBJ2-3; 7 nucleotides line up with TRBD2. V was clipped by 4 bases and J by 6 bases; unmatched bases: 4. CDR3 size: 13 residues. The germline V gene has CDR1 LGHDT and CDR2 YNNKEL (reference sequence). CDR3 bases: TGTGCCAGCAGCCCGCGGGAGACCGATACGCAGTATTTT. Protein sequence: CASSPRETDTQYF.

CDR3 loop: CATSDSGQGFNEQFF. The DNA of the CDR3 is TGTGCCACCAGTGATTCGGGACAGGGATTCAATGAGCAGTTCTTC. The V and J genes are TRBV24-1 and TRBJ2-1, with 9 bases fitting TRBD1. The V and J ends lost 2 bases and 6 bases, in that order; junction bases with no gene match: 4. Germline CDR1 and CDR2: KGHDR and SFDVKD. The CDR3 spans 15 residues.

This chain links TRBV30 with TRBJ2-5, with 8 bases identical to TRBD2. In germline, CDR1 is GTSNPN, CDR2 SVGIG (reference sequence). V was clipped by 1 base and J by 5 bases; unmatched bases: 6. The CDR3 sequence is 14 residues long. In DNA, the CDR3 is TGTGCCTGGAGTGGATCGGGGGGGCGGGAGACCCAGTACTTC. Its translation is CAWSGSGGRETQYF. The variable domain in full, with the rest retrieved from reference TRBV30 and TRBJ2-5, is SQTIHQWPATLVQPVGSPLSLECTVEGTSNPNLYWYRQAAGRGLQLLFYSVGIGQISSEVPQNLSASRPQDRQFILSSKKLLLSDSGFYLCAWSGSGGRETQYFGPGTRLLVL.

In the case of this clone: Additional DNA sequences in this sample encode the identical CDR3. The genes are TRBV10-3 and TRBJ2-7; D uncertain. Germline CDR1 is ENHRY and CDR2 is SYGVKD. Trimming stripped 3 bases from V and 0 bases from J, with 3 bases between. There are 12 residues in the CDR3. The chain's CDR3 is CAISDNSYEQYF. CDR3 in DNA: TGTGCCATCAGTGACAACTCCTACGAGCAGTACTTC.

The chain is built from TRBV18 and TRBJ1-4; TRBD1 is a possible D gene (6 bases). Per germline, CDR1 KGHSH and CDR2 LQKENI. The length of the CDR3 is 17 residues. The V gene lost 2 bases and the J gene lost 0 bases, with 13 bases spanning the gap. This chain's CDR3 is CASSPGTHAPTNEKLFF. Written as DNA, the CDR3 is TGTGCCAGCTCACCAGGGACACACGCTCCAACTAATGAAAAACTGTTTTTT.

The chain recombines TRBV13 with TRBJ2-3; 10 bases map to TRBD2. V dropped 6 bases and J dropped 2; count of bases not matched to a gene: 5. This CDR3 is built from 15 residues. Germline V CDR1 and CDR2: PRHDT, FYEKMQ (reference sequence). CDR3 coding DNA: TGTGCCAGCAGTACCCTAGCGGGGGCCACAGATACGCAGTATTTT. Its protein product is CASSTLAGATDTQYF.

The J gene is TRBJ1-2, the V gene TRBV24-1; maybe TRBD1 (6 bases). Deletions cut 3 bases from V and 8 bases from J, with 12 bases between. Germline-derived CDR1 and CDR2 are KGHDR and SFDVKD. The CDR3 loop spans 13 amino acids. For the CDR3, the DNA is TGTGCCACCAGTGATCAGGGGCGCGGGGGCTACACCTTC. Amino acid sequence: CATSDQGRGGYTF.

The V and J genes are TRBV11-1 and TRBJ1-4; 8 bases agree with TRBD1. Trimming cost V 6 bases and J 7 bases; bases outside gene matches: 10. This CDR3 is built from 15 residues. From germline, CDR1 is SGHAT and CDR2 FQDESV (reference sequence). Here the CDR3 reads CASSRTGSRGEKLFF. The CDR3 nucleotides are TGTGCCAGCAGTCGGACAGGGTCCCGCGGTGAAAAACTGTTTTTT.

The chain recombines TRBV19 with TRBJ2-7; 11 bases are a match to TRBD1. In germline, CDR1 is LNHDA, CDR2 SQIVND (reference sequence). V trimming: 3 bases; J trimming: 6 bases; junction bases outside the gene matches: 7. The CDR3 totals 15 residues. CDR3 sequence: CASSIGQGAGSEQYF. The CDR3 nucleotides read TGTGCCAGTAGTATCGGACAGGGGGCAGGCTCCGAGCAGTACTTC.

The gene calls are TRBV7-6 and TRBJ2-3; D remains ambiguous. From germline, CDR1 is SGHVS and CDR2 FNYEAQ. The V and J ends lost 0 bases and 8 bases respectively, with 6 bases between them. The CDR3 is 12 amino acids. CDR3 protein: CASSLAAGTQYF. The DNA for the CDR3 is TGTGCCAGCAGCTTAGCGGCTGGTACGCAGTATTTT.

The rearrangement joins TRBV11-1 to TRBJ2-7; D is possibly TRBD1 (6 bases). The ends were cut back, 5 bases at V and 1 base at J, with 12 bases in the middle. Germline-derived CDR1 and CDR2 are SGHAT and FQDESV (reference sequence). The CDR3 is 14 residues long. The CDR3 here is CASSLHRESYEQYF. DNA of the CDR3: TGTGCCAGCAGCCTCCACAGGGAATCCTACGAGCAGTACTTC.